A selection of T cell receptor beta chains follows, all from one sample in a study of beta chain features in type 1 diabetes. Sequenced by immunoSEQ multiplex PCR; TCRdb stores in-frame clones only, minus some. The profile shows about 370,000 clones, 9.6% of them singletons. Sequencing used central memory CD4+ T cells from blood. These receptors were obtained from a man aged 25 to 40 with type 1 diabetes. The CDR3 runs from the conserved cysteine through the conserved F or W. A D gene is named only where the DNA matches it firmly. Size is omitted from some rows. Given values are once, few, many or a class for expanded clones.

J	V	D	size	DNA	CDR3
TRBJ1-5	TRBV28	.	few	TGTGCCAGCAGTTTCCGGCAGGGCTATGGTCAGCCCCAGCATTTT	CASSFRQGYGQPQHF
TRBJ1-4	TRBV4-2	TRBD1	.	TGTGCCAGCAGCCAAGAGGGCGGACAGGCTAATGAAAAACTGTTTTTT	CASSQEGGQANEKLFF
TRBJ2-1	TRBV5-6	TRBD2	few	TGTGCCAGCAGCTCTCCCCTGGGGGGGGACAATGAGCAGTTCTTC	CASSSPLGGDNEQFF
TRBJ1-1	TRBV29-1	.	few	TGCAGCGTTTCGGACGGCTTGAACACTGAAGCTTTCTTT	CSVSDGLNTEAFF
TRBJ2-5	TRBV28	.	many	TGTGCCAGCAGTTTAGGCCAGGGCGGTTGGGAGACCCAGTACTTC	CASSLGQGGWETQYF
TRBJ2-7	TRBV5-1	.	few	TGCGCCAGCAGCTTGGGGGTCGGAGGACCCGAGCAGTACTTC	CASSLGVGGPEQYF
TRBJ2-1	TRBV18	.	.	TGTGCCAGCTCACCACGAACGGGAGATTTCGGTGAGCAGTTCTTC	CASSPRTGDFGEQFF
TRBJ1-1	TRBV7-8	TRBD1	few	TGTGCCAGCAGCCCAACTCTGGGGGAGGGGGCCGTGCAGACTGAAGCTTTCTTT	CASSPTLGEGAVQTEAFF
TRBJ1-5	TRBV7-9	TRBD1	few	TGTGCCAGCAGCTATGACAGGGGAGAGTGGCCCCAGCATTTT	CASSYDRGEWPQHF
TRBJ2-3	TRBV19	.	few	TGTGCCAGTAGTAAGGGGCTCGGAGTTACGCAGTATTTT	CASSKGLGVTQYF
TRBJ2-7	TRBV18	TRBD1	many	TGTGCCAGCTCACCCGGGACAGGGGTCGAGCAGTACTTC	CASSPGTGVEQYF
TRBJ2-4	TRBV21-1	.	.	TGTGCCAGCAGCAATAGCGGGAGGGCCGGAGACATTCAGTACTTC	CASSNSGRAGDIQYF
TRBJ2-7	TRBV4-3	TRBD1	many	TGCGCCAGCAGCCAAGAGGGGACAGGGTGGTACGAGCAGTACTTC	CASSQEGTGWYEQYF
TRBJ2-7	TRBV18	.	.	TGTGCCAGCTCCCTCGGGACCGGGCCCGAGCAGTACTTC	CASSLGTGPEQYF
TRBJ2-1	TRBV12-5	TRBD1	.	TGTGCTAGTGGTGAGGGGGCGCCATACAATGAGCAGTTCTTC	CASGEGAPYNEQFF
TRBJ2-3	TRBV7-2	.	few	TGTGCCAGCAGCAATGAAGGAGATACGCAGTATTTT	CASSNEGDTQYF
TRBJ2-6	TRBV11-1	.	few	TGTGCCAGCAGCTTGAATGACAGAAGCTCTGGGGCCAACGTCCTGACTTTC	CASSLNDRSSGANVLTF
TRBJ2-7	TRBV28	TRBD1	few	TGTGCCAGCAGTACCTGGACAGGGGGGAGGTACGAGCAGTACTTC	CASSTWTGGRYEQYF
TRBJ2-2	TRBV21-1	.	.	TGTGCCAGCAGCACGTTATATCAGGGGGGCACCGGGGAGCTGTTTTTT	CASSTLYQGGTGELFF
TRBJ1-2	TRBV29-1	.	few	TGCAGCGCCACAGATTTCAAGGGACTTAACTATGGCTACACCTTC	CSATDFKGLNYGYTF
TRBJ1-3	TRBV5-1	TRBD1	few	TGCGCCAGCAGGCACCGTGCAACCAACAGGGGCTACTCTGGAAACACCATATATTTT	CASRHRATNRGYSGNTIYF
TRBJ2-1	TRBV10-3	.	.	TGTGCCATCAGATCCCCGAGGGGGAGGGGTGAGCAGTTCTTC	CAIRSPRGRGEQFF
TRBJ2-4	TRBV28	.	once	TGTGCCAGCAGTCGCCCCGGGTTAGCCAAAAACATTCAGTACTTC	CASSRPGLAKNIQYF
TRBJ2-7	TRBV9	.	.	TGTGCCAGCAGCGTAAAAATCGGGAACGAGCAGTACTTC	CASSVKIGNEQYF
TRBJ2-7	TRBV4-1	TRBD2	few	TGCGCCAGCAGCCAAGAATCCCTAGCGGGAGGGTACGAGCAGTACTTC	CASSQESLAGGYEQYF
TRBJ1-2	TRBV5-1	TRBD1	few	TGCGCCAGCAGCTTTAAACTACAGGGGGCGAGGGATGGCTACACCTTC	CASSFKLQGARDGYTF
TRBJ2-7	TRBV5-4	.	few	TGCGCCAGCAGCCAAGAAGGGACACATAGCGACTACGAGCAGTACTTC	CASSQEGTHSDYEQYF